These 9 T cell receptor beta chains came from one sample sequenced in a study of blood T cell repertoires in COVID-19 (dated by TCRdb to the early 2020s). Libraries were prepared through the immunoSEQ multiplex PCR assay. The clones in this table, taken by TCRdb from immuneACCESS, are in-frame only. Not every clone is retained; where verified, under half of the shortfall comes from an unresolved V gene, and the cause of the rest is unknown. The sample table shows under 200,000 clones, and roughly 91% are seen once. The ten top clones hold 5% to 6.5% of the sample. Specimen: peripheral blood. The receptors come from a man in his forties with active or convalescent COVID-19.

The rearrangement joins TRBV5-5 to TRBJ2-1; TRBD1 matches 9 bases. With V trimmed by 2 bases and J by 6 bases, 9 bases remained unmatched. The CDR3 covers 16 residues. Germline assignment: CDR1 SGHKS and CDR2 YYEKEE (reference sequence). The CDR3 nucleotides are TGTGCCAGCAGCTTTGCCAACAGGGGGCGGTCCAATGAGCAGTTCTTC. It translates to CASSFANRGRSNEQFF. Looking up the rest from reference TRBV5-5 and TRBJ2-1 gives the full variable domain: DAGVTQSPTHLIKTRGQQVTLRCSPISGHKSVSWYQQVLGQGPQFIFQYYEKEERGRGNFPDRFSARQFPNYSSELNVNALLLGDSALYLCASSFANRGRSNEQFFGPGTRLTVL.

V is TRBV5-1 and J is TRBJ2-3; 10 nucleotides match TRBD2. CDR3 length: 15 amino acids. V was clipped by 4 bases and J by 0 bases; unmatched bases: 2. In germline, CDR1 is SGHRS, CDR2 YFSETQ. The CDR3 DNA reads as TGCGCCAGCAGCCCTAGCGGGGGAAGCACAGATACGCAGTATTTT. Protein product: CASSPSGGSTDTQYF.

V is TRBV2 and J is TRBJ2-5, with 14 bases that match TRBD2. Trimming took 11 bases from V and 5 from J; bases not matched to a gene: 10. The CDR3 extends over 15 amino acids. CDR1 is SNHLY and CDR2 is FYNNEI in the germline V gene. The CDR3 region has the DNA TGTGCCGGACAGCGGACTAGCGGGGGGTATGAGACCCAGTACTTC. Translating it yields CAGQRTSGGYETQYF.

The V call is TRBV6-6, the J call TRBJ1-1; 8 positions agree with TRBD1. Germline loops: CDR1 MNHNY, CDR2 SVGAGI (reference sequence). Trimming took 7 bases from V and 2 from J; bases not matched to a gene: 6. The CDR3 spans 14 residues. The DNA of the CDR3 is TGTGCCAGCACCATAGACAGGGGAAACACTGAAGCTTTCTTT. Translating it yields CASTIDRGNTEAFF.

V and J are TRBV18 and TRBJ2-3, with 7 nucleotides matching TRBD2. This CDR3 spans 17 amino acids. The germline V gene encodes CDR1 KGHSH and CDR2 LQKENI. V dropped 4 bases and J dropped 3; count of bases not matched to a gene: 13. In DNA, the CDR3 is TGTGCCAGCTCACGCGATCAAGGTGGCGGGAGAACAGATACGCAGTATTTT. This gives the protein CASSRDQGGGRTDTQYF.

The rearrangement joins TRBV18 to TRBJ1-2; 7 bases align to TRBD1. This CDR3 is 14 amino acids long. Germline V gene lookup returns CDR1 KGHSH and CDR2 LQKENI. V gave up 3 bases and J gave up 7 bases; unmatched junction bases: 8. This chain's CDR3 is CASSPAEGGSGYTF. DNA of the CDR3: TGTGCCAGCTCACCGGCCGAAGGGGGCTCTGGCTACACCTTC.

The chain carries TRBV18 and TRBJ1-2; D unresolved. The CDR3 loop spans 13 amino acids. Germline CDR1 is KGHSH and CDR2 is LQKENI. Trimming removed 3 bases from V and 7 bases from J, with 12 bases in between. The CDR3 spells CASSPSGVFGYTF. The CDR3 coding sequence is TGTGCCAGCTCACCGTCGGGAGTATTTGGCTACACCTTC.

This clone is a singleton in its sample. The V gene is TRBV27, the J gene TRBJ2-7, with TRBD1 identical over 7 bases. The junction had 3 bases not matched to a gene; V was cut back by 4 bases and J by 3 bases. The CDR3 has 13 amino acids. Germline lookup yields CDR1 MNHEY and CDR2 SMNVEV (reference sequence). CDR3 residues: CASSSGQDYEQYF. CDR3 nucleotides: TGTGCCAGCAGTTCCGGACAGGACTACGAGCAGTACTTC.

In this sample, this clone turned up once. The chain carries TRBV18 and TRBJ2-7; 7 bases are a match to TRBD1. The CDR3 totals 16 residues. Per germline, CDR1 KGHSH and CDR2 LQKENI. V shed 4 bases, J shed 1 base, and the junction held 10 bases outside the gene matches. The CDR3 sequence: CASSHYGTGVSYEQYF. For the CDR3, the DNA is TGTGCCAGCTCACACTACGGCACAGGGGTGTCCTACGAGCAGTACTTC.